These 5 T cell receptor beta chains share one sample of origin, sequenced in a study of shared T cell receptors in the human thymus. Repertoires were generated with immunoSEQ multiplex PCR, while TCRdb's copy carries only in-frame clones and drops some. The table includes 700,000 or so clones, roughly 88% detected once. These data also featured in a second study, about human thymus T cells.

The sequenced sample was thymocytes. The receptors originated from a girl under three years old with a congenital heart defect.

Comment on this clone: Other DNA sequences within the sample encode an identical CDR3. DNA for the CDR3: TGCAGTGCTAGAGCGGGAAACACCATATATTTT. Residues: CSARAGNTIYF. This sequence joins TRBV20-1 and TRBJ1-3; D is uncertain. Germline-derived CDR1 and CDR2 are DFQATT and SNEGSKA (reference sequence). Deletions cut 1 base from V and 4 bases from J, with 2 bases between. There are 11 residues in the CDR3.

The gene calls are TRBV2 and TRBJ2-3, with D unresolved. The CDR3 totals 15 residues. Trimming cost V 4 bases and J 2 bases, with 13 bases left between them. Germline lookup yields CDR1 SNHLY and CDR2 FYNNEI. The CDR3 bases are TGTGCCAGCAGTGGGTTTGGCGGATACACAGATACGCAGTATTTT. Translation: CASSGFGGYTDTQYF. Variable domain in full (rest from reference TRBV2 and TRBJ2-3): EPEVTQTPSHQVTQMGQEVILRCVPISNHLYFYWYRQILGQKVEFLVSFYNNEISEKSEIFDDQFSVERPDGSNFTLKIRSTKLEDSAMYFCASSGFGGYTDTQYFGPGTRLTVL.

The table lists this clone with a count of one. This chain connects TRBV12-5 to TRBJ1-5; maybe TRBD1 (5 bases). V lost 2 bases, J lost 6 bases, and 11 bases lay in between. This CDR3 is 14 amino acids long. Germline V gene sequence: CDR1 LGHNT, CDR2 FRNRAP. CDR3 in amino acids: CASGLSPGLQPQHF. The CDR3 coding sequence is TGTGCTAGTGGTTTGTCCCCAGGGCTTCAGCCCCAGCATTTT.

This clone was counted once. J is TRBJ1-4 and V is TRBV7-9, with a tentative D call TRBD1 (5 bases). Trimming removed 6 bases at V and 2 bases at J, with 10 bases between. The CDR3 consists of 14 residues. Per the germline V gene, CDR1 is SEHNR and CDR2 is FQNEAQ (reference sequence). The CDR3 reads CASSAGGTNEKLFF. CDR3 coding DNA: TGTGCCAGCAGTGCCGGGGGGACTAATGAAAAACTGTTTTTT.

The rearrangement uses TRBV9 and TRBJ2-7; D possibly corresponds to TRBD1 (6 bases). This CDR3 has 14 residues. Trimming shortened V by 3 bases and J by 0 bases, and 10 bases separated the two germline ends. In germline, CDR1 is SGDLS, CDR2 YYNGEE. CDR3 sequence: CASSARDNSYEQYF. As DNA, the CDR3 is TGTGCCAGCAGCGCCCGGGACAACTCCTACGAGCAGTACTTC.